A selection of T cell receptor beta chains follows, all from one sample in a study of blood T cell repertoires in COVID-19. Here immunoSEQ multiplex PCR was the method, and the copy in TCRdb shows in-frame clones only, minus some. The table lists 250,000 to 350,000 clones, approximately 86% of them singletons. Sequencing was performed on peripheral blood. Every receptor here comes from a man between 18 and 29 years old with active or convalescent COVID-19. CDR3s include the opening cysteine and the closing phenylalanine or tryptophan. Fields, in order: V gene, CDR3 length, clone size, CDR3 protein. Rows give clone size only sometimes, using once, few, many, or a class for an expanded clone.

TRBV7-9,14,.,CASSLPRDRVRAFF
TRBV28,15,.,CASSAREPSIYEQYF
TRBV10-3,16,.,CAIMGTASSGANVLTF
TRBV29-1,10,.,CSVIAHEQFF
TRBV5-1,16,.,CASRVGWGQVNTEAFF
TRBV7-9,11,.,CASSSPTEAFF
TRBV10-3,18,.,CAISEYKGPGDLGYGYTF
TRBV10-3,14,.,CAISTGTTNNEQFF
TRBV5-1,19,.,CASSFDRQGFLDLNEKLFF
TRBV4-1,13,.,CASSQTVEGGYTF
TRBV2,16,.,CASSEKTQATNEKLFF
TRBV7-3,13,.,CASSSTRGQPQHF
TRBV11-3,12,.,CASSLGQGRQYF
TRBV2,15,few,CASIAGASNTGELFF
TRBV3-1/TRBV3-2,14,.,CASSRGDSGNTIYF
TRBV3-1/TRBV3-2,13,.,CASSAMRNQPQHF
TRBV6-2/TRBV6-3,15,few,CASSYPFRNTGELFF
TRBV7-2,15,.,CASSPGLAVSYEQYF
TRBV6-5,14,.,CASSYSADQETQYF
TRBV5-1,14,.,CASSLGTGSNIQYF
TRBV5-1,16,.,CASSLDVAGASYEQYF
TRBV28,16,.,CASSPPTGQGALGYTF
TRBV19,16,.,CASSPPQDRDQETQYF
TRBV19,14,.,CASNDRGPAEKLFF
TRBV12-3/TRBV12-4,13,.,CASSLRDSSPLHF
TRBV12-5,15,once,CASGLWETGSEKLFF
TRBV19,15,once,CASMSTGGIGYGYTF
TRBV14,13,.,CASSYTIDTEAFF
TRBV4-3,17,.,CASSQDPRGGSYNEQFF
TRBV10-3,14,.,CAIKDRASGNTIYF
TRBV29-1,13,.,CSVITGGTDTQYF
TRBV6-6,13,.,CASSTPGNQPQHF
TRBV7-9,15,.,CASSPVRTGVYEQYF
TRBV6-6,14,.,CASSYERGMGEQYF
TRBV29-1,12,.,CSVEWQNTEAFF
TRBV6-1,19,.,CASSEDYRGLAGVNNEQFF
TRBV6-5,10,.,CASRNGGSFF
TRBV10-3,15,.,CAIKLGTGENTEAFF
TRBV9,14,.,CASTNEAVYNEQFF
TRBV14,17,.,CASSPGTGTKTYQPQHF
TRBV3-1/TRBV3-2,16,.,CASSQGGGTFNYGYTF
TRBV5-4,13,.,CASRTGLNSPLHF
TRBV5-1,12,once,CASSWGGNEQFF
TRBV28,14,.,CASSREALTDTQYF
TRBV6-2/TRBV6-3,17,.,CASSRYRVLEGADTQYF
TRBV5-8,13,.,CASSPRTSSEQYF
TRBV14,14,.,CASSQKTQGSEQYF
TRBV6-5,14,.,CASSYERGSFGYTF
TRBV4-2,16,.,CASSQDDRGDNSPLHF
TRBV5-1,16,.,CASSIGGTGGNQPQHF
TRBV11-2,12,.,CASSQGSGEAFF
TRBV6-4,13,.,CASSEGGHYGYTF
TRBV5-1,13,.,CASSLGFEDGYTF
TRBV5-5,11,.,CASSLGQEQFF